The text below deals with one T cell receptor (beta chain). The ends were cut back, 5 bases at V and 7 bases at J, with 15 bases in the middle. Per the germline V gene, CDR1 is SGHTA and CDR2 is FQGTGA. The CDR3 sequence is 15 residues long. These data belong to a study of blood T cell repertoires in COVID-19. Study summary: Cohort 3 donors were reported recovered after two negative PCRs, clearance, or symptom resolution. The study drew acute and convalescent COVID-19 samples from the United States, Italy and Spain. The analysed material was cDNA or gDNA that came from T cells, B-cell-depleted T cells, or PBMCs.

Clones were sequenced by immunoSEQ multiplex PCR, and TCRdb holds only the in-frame ones, with some missing. Of around 140,000 clones in the sample, over 70% were seen once. Participants spanned ages roughly 18 to 95 years and resided in about 25 US areas. The TCR comes from a man between 45 and 60 years old in a cohort exposed to, infected with or recovered from COVID-19 (not recorded which). This chain links TRBV7-3 with TRBJ1-6; TRBD1 might be the D (6 bases). The sequenced sample consisted of PBMCs or T cells enriched from blood (not recorded which). The CDR3 DNA reads as TGTGCCAGCAGCCAAGGGACACCGGGAAATTCACCCCTCCACTTT. It specifies CASSQGTPGNSPLHF.